Below, 14 T cell receptor beta chains from the same sample are listed, as sequenced in a study of blood T cell repertoires in COVID-19. The protocol was immunoSEQ multiplex PCR, while the TCRdb copy is restricted to in-frame clones and leaves out a portion. This sample has 150,000 to 200,000 clones, with about 81% found just once. The specimen sequenced was peripheral blood. The receptors here all came from a woman aged 55 to 70 with COVID-19, enrolled during active disease.

The sample holds a few counts of this clone. The chain carries TRBV19 and TRBJ1-3, with D uncertain. This CDR3 contains 17 residues. Trimming took 5 bases from V and 2 from J, leaving 19 bases between them. Germline V gene data show CDR1 as LNHDA and CDR2 as SQIVND (reference sequence). CDR3 region: CASSLNARPVAGNTIYF. The CDR3, as DNA: TGTGCCAGTAGTTTAAATGCGAGGCCTGTCGCTGGAAACACCATATATTTT. Full variable domain (missing parts from reference TRBV19 and TRBJ1-3): DGGITQSPKYLFRKEGQNVTLSCEQNLNHDAMYWYRQDPGQGLRLIYYSQIVNDFQKGDIAEGYSVSREKKESFPLTVTSAQKNPTAFYLCASSLNARPVAGNTIYFGEGSWLTVV.

This clone was recorded only once. The chain combines TRBV7-3 with TRBJ2-5, with 13 nucleotides matching TRBD2. With 5 bases clipped from V and 4 bases from J, the junction kept 13 bases outside the gene matches. Germline CDR1 and CDR2: SGHTA and FQGTGA. The CDR3 has 18 residues. The CDR3 sequence is CASSRGLAGVVGGETQYF. As DNA, the CDR3 is TGTGCCAGCAGCCGCGGACTAGCGGGAGTAGTCGGAGGAGAGACCCAGTACTTC.

The chain has TRBV30 and TRBJ1-4; a possible D gene is TRBD1 (5 bases). Per the germline V gene, CDR1 is GTSNPN and CDR2 is SVGIG (reference sequence). CDR3 size: 14 residues. Deletions cut 1 base from V and 3 bases from J, with 9 bases between. Here the CDR3 reads CAWSGGRANEKLFF. DNA of the CDR3: TGTGCCTGGAGTGGGGGGAGGGCTAATGAAAAACTGTTTTTT.

This sequence joins TRBV7-9 and TRBJ1-4; D is unclear. CDR1 SEHNR and CDR2 FQNEAQ come from the germline V gene (reference sequence). This CDR3 contains 15 residues. V was trimmed by 2 bases and J by 0 bases, leaving 7 bases between them. CDR3 in DNA: TGTGCCAGCAGCTTAATCAGATCAACTAATGAAAAACTGTTTTTT. Its translation is CASSLIRSTNEKLFF.

The V gene is TRBV15, the J gene TRBJ1-5; TRBD1 agrees at 9 bases. V gave up 0 bases and J gave up 12 bases; unmatched junction bases: 3. This CDR3 has 13 residues. The germline V gene encodes CDR1 LNHNV and CDR2 YYDKDF (reference sequence). The CDR3 reads CATSRDRDRVQHF. The CDR3 nucleotides read TGTGCCACCAGCAGAGATCGGGACAGGGTCCAGCATTTT.

The rearrangement joins TRBV11-2 to TRBJ2-5, with D unclear. Per germline, CDR1 SGHAT and CDR2 FQNNGV. The CDR3 sequence is 12 residues long. Trimming stripped 5 bases from V and 5 bases from J, with 9 bases between. This chain's CDR3 is CASSPQIETQYF. The CDR3, as DNA: TGTGCCAGCAGCCCACAGATCGAGACCCAGTACTTC.

The V call is TRBV7-2, the J call TRBJ1-4, with 7 bases matching TRBD1. The CDR3 loop spans 15 amino acids. Germline-derived CDR1 and CDR2 are SGHTA and FQGNSA. V trimming: 5 bases; J trimming: 7 bases; junction bases outside the gene matches: 10. The CDR3 nucleotides are TGTGCCAGCAGCCCATTACAGGGGAGCGGTGAAAAACTGTTTTTT. Translation gives CASSPLQGSGEKLFF.

The CDR3 sequence is CASSWTGNTQYF. The CDR3 nucleotides are TGTGCCAGCAGTTGGACAGGGAATACGCAGTATTTT. The genes are TRBV28 and TRBJ2-3, with TRBD1 matching 8 bases. With 4 bases clipped from V and 7 bases from J, the junction kept 1 base outside the gene matches. The CDR3 runs 12 residues. The V gene's germline CDR1 is MDHEN and CDR2 SYDVKM.

This clone was recorded once. The rearrangement links TRBV6-5 to TRBJ2-1; TRBD2 aligns across 9 bases. Looked up from germline, CDR1 is MNHEY and CDR2 is SVGAGI. With 6 bases clipped from V and 10 bases from J, the junction kept 10 bases outside the gene matches. The CDR3 contains 14 residues. The DNA for the CDR3 is TGTGCCAGCAGGCTAGCGGGGCTTTCAGGGGAGCAGTTCTTC. Translation gives CASRLAGLSGEQFF.

J is TRBJ2-7 and V is TRBV6-2 or TRBV6-3, with D maybe TRBD1 (5 bases). Germline assignment: CDR1 MNHEY and CDR2 SVGEGT. The CDR3 length is 17 residues. V gave up 6 bases and J gave up 5 bases, with 26 bases separating them. The DNA for the CDR3 is TGTGCCAGCAGCGAAATCACAGGTACCATCGGGCTCCACGAGCAGTACTTC. As protein: CASSEITGTIGLHEQYF.

The chain recombines TRBV3-1 (or the pseudogene TRBV3-2) with TRBJ1-2; TRBD1 aligns across 7 bases. Germline CDR1 LGHDT, CDR2 YNNKEL (reference sequence). With 4 bases clipped from V and 1 base from J, the junction kept 9 bases outside the gene matches. The CDR3 consists of 16 residues. The DNA for the CDR3 is TGTGCCAGCAGCCCAGGGGGACGGGGCGTTAACTATGGCTACACCTTC. As protein: CASSPGGRGVNYGYTF.

The rearrangement links TRBV28 to TRBJ1-6; unclear D gene. The CDR3 runs to 14 residues. Germline CDR1 is MDHEN and CDR2 is SYDVKM. V lost 7 bases and J lost 7, with 14 bases in between. The CDR3 reads CASMLLTGNSPLHF. DNA of the CDR3: TGTGCCAGCATGTTACTTACGGGAAATTCACCCCTCCACTTT.

CDR3 residues: CASSNAGMNTEAFF. CDR3 in DNA: TGTGCCAGCAGTAATGCAGGAATGAACACTGAAGCTTTCTTT. The genes are TRBV27 and TRBJ1-1, with no clear D. Per the germline V gene, CDR1 is MNHEY and CDR2 is SMNVEV (reference sequence). Trimming stripped 5 bases from V and 0 bases from J, with 10 bases between. CDR3 length: 14 residues.

The chain is built from TRBV28 and TRBJ2-3; D is uncertain. The germline V gene has CDR1 MDHEN and CDR2 SYDVKM. The CDR3 runs to 16 residues. Trimming shortened V by 3 bases and J by 2 bases, and 15 bases separated the two germline ends. The CDR3 sequence is CASSFIGRRNTDTQYF. CDR3 in DNA: TGTGCCAGCAGTTTCATAGGTCGGAGAAACACAGATACGCAGTATTTT.